This T cell receptor beta chain is drawn from a study of T cell responses to AZD1222 COVID-19 vaccine. Findings of the study overall: There were repertoire samples only from the period after the peak T cell response. Only six people who got AZD1222 tested seropositive at baseline. In a largely white British group with more females than males, clonal diversity was possibly underestimated. Nearly half of spike-specific TCRs reportedly target variant regions that are unmutated in the B.1.351 and B.1.1.7 variants.

In the case of this clone: The antigen remains unidentified.

The assay was immunoSEQ multiplex PCR, and TCRdb's table has in-frame clones only and misses some. Among about 160,000 clones listed, roughly nine tenths were seen once. Per the germline V gene, CDR1 is MNHEY and CDR2 is SVGAGI. Deletions cut 8 bases from V and 3 bases from J, with 14 bases between. The CDR3 consists of 13 residues. The receptor's source is an adult in good health. Sequences were derived from peripheral blood, sampled on day 0 of AZD1222 vaccination. V and J are TRBV6-5 and TRBJ2-7; tentative D call: TRBD2 (5 bases). CDR3 in DNA: TGTGCCAGCGCACTAGGACGGATCTACGAGCAGTACTTC. As protein: CASALGRIYEQYF.